One T cell receptor (beta chain) is described in this entry. This record belongs to a study of control samples from healthy donors and cancer patients. Profiling relied on immunoSEQ multiplex PCR, and the TCRdb table lists in-frame clones only, not all of them. Of more than 20,000 clones detected, 75% to 90% appear once; the ten largest clones hold around 39%. The CDR3 consists of 14 residues. V lost 6 bases, J lost 4 bases, and 16 bases lay in between. Germline V CDR1 and CDR2: MNHNY, SVGAGI (reference sequence). The origin of this receptor is a man aged 60 to 75 with head and neck cancer. The chain joins TRBV6-6 to TRBJ2-7; possible D gene TRBD1, 6 bases. The sequencing input was PBMCs. CDR3 sequence reads: CASRAGTREYEQYF. The CDR3 DNA reads TGTGCCAGCAGAGCCGGGACACGAGAATACGAGCAGTACTTC.